This is a list of T cell receptor beta chains from one sample in a study of blood T cell repertoires in COVID-19. The protocol was immunoSEQ multiplex PCR, while the TCRdb copy is restricted to in-frame clones and leaves out a portion. The sample holds 55,000 to 70,000 clones; about 81% are singletons and the top ten take approximately 20%. The specimen was peripheral blood. The receptors were gathered from an older woman with acute or convalescent COVID-19. Both conserved end residues are part of each CDR3. The D gene is left open where the match is weak. Only part of the rows carry a size: once, few, many, or a class if the clone is expanded.

V gene	clone size	D gene	J gene	CDR3 protein	CDR3 DNA
TRBV18	-	TRBD1	TRBJ2-5	CASSASQGEETQYF	TGTGCCAGCTCAGCTTCACAGGGGGAAGAGACCCAGTACTTC
TRBV12-2	-	-	TRBJ1-1	CASRLELRGMNTEAFF	TGTGCAAGTCGCTTAGAATTGAGGGGGATGAACACTGAAGCTTTCTTT
TRBV7-2	-	-	TRBJ1-1	CASSIGIGYTEAFF	TGTGCCAGCAGCATCGGAATCGGGTACACTGAAGCTTTCTTT
TRBV6-4	-	TRBD2	TRBJ2-1	CASSESGGPNEQFF	TGTGCCAGCAGTGAGAGCGGGGGGCCCAATGAGCAGTTCTTC
TRBV7-3	-	-	TRBJ2-3	CASSLLSGSDTQYF	TGTGCCAGCAGCTTACTTTCGGGGTCGGATACGCAGTATTTT
TRBV2	few	TRBD2	TRBJ2-1	CASGRLAGYNEQFF	TGTGCCAGCGGAAGACTAGCTGGGTACAATGAGCAGTTCTTC
TRBV19	-	-	TRBJ1-5	CASRAGGYQPQHF	TGTGCCAGTAGAGCGGGCGGGTATCAGCCCCAGCATTTT
TRBV9	-	-	TRBJ1-2	CASSSSSGARYGYTF	TGTGCCAGCAGCTCGAGTTCAGGGGCTCGGTATGGCTACACCTTC
TRBV28	-	TRBD1	TRBJ1-1	CASSSTGGNTEAFF	TGTGCCAGCAGTTCGACAGGGGGCAACACTGAAGCTTTCTTT
TRBV12-3/TRBV12-4	-	-	TRBJ2-3	CASRLGPDTQYF	TGTGCCAGCAGGTTGGGCCCAGATACGCAGTATTTT
TRBV19	few	-	TRBJ1-3	CASIPRGSPSGNTIYF	TGTGCCAGTATCCCTAGAGGGTCCCCCTCTGGAAACACCATATATTTT
TRBV4-2	-	TRBD1	TRBJ1-1	CASSQFDRVDGDTEAFF	TGTGCCAGCAGCCAATTCGACAGGGTCGATGGGGACACTGAAGCTTTCTTT
TRBV27	-	-	TRBJ1-1	CASSITHGTEAFF	TGTGCCAGCAGTATTACTCATGGCACTGAAGCTTTCTTT
TRBV5-1	few	TRBD1	TRBJ1-6	CASSLVQGQGNSPLHF	TGCGCCAGCAGCTTGGTACAGGGACAGGGTAATTCACCCCTCCACTTT
TRBV3-1/TRBV3-2	-	TRBD1	TRBJ1-1	CASSPTQGAAEAFF	TGTGCCAGCAGTCCCACACAGGGGGCCGCTGAAGCTTTCTTT
TRBV18	-	TRBD2	TRBJ2-7	CASSASGTRLYEQYF	TGTGCCAGCTCAGCATCCGGGACTAGACTATACGAGCAGTACTTC
TRBV30	-	-	TRBJ2-7	CAWSALGHSSYEQYF	TGTGCCTGGAGTGCACTGGGACACAGCTCCTACGAGCAGTACTTC
TRBV11-2	-	TRBD2	TRBJ2-5	CASSTFRAGGRETQYF	TGTGCCAGCAGCACCTTCCGGGCGGGGGGGCGAGAGACCCAGTACTTC
TRBV11-1	-	TRBD1	TRBJ2-2	CASSLRDRVTGELFF	TGTGCCAGCAGCTTAAGGGACAGGGTCACCGGGGAGCTGTTTTTT
TRBV18	few	-	TRBJ2-5	CASSATGKETQYF	TGTGCCAGCTCAGCTACAGGAAAAGAGACCCAGTACTTC
TRBV5-6	-	TRBD2	TRBJ2-3	CASSLAGANTDTQYF	TGTGCCAGCAGCTTAGCGGGGGCGAACACAGATACGCAGTATTTT
TRBV6-5	once	-	TRBJ1-1	CASRLGGEEAFF	TGTGCCAGCAGATTAGGGGGTGAAGAAGCTTTCTTT
TRBV9	-	TRBD2	TRBJ2-2	CASSVMASGGRNTGELFF	TGTGCCAGCAGTGTAATGGCTAGCGGGGGTAGAAACACCGGGGAGCTGTTTTTT
TRBV5-1	once	TRBD2	TRBJ2-2	CASRPSGFNTGELFF	TGCGCCAGCCGCCCTAGCGGGTTCAACACCGGGGAGCTGTTTTTT
TRBV3-1/TRBV3-2	-	TRBD2	TRBJ2-3	CASSNRLAGGPDTQYF	TGTGCCAGCAGCAACAGACTAGCGGGGGGGCCGGATACGCAGTATTTT
TRBV5-6	once	-	TRBJ2-2	CASRTGYTGELFF	TGTGCCAGCAGGACAGGTTACACCGGGGAGCTGTTTTTT
TRBV7-2	few	TRBD1	TRBJ1-1	CASSLRQGGTEAFF	TGTGCCAGCAGCCTCAGACAGGGAGGCACTGAAGCTTTCTTT
TRBV2	-	-	TRBJ2-5	CASKSRGTQETQYF	TGTGCCAGCAAATCGCGGGGTACTCAAGAGACCCAGTACTTC
TRBV30	-	TRBD1	TRBJ1-1	CAWIGGGQGGYTEAFF	TGTGCCTGGATCGGGGGCGGACAGGGGGGTTACACTGAAGCTTTCTTT
TRBV13	-	TRBD2	TRBJ2-7	CASSQGLAGAYEQYF	TGTGCCAGCAGCCAAGGACTAGCGGGGGCCTACGAGCAGTACTTC
TRBV24-1	-	TRBD1	TRBJ2-2	CATSDPTGEDTGELFF	TGTGCCACCAGTGACCCGACAGGGGAGGACACCGGGGAGCTGTTTTTT
TRBV21-1	-	-	TRBJ1-5	CASSKHGDQPQHF	TGTGCCAGCAGCAAACACGGGGATCAGCCCCAGCATTTT
TRBV7-8	-	-	TRBJ2-7	CASSLQASSYEQYF	TGTGCCAGCAGCTTACAGGCGAGCTCCTACGAGCAGTACTTC
TRBV12-1	once	-	TRBJ2-3	CATERGRTDTQYF	TGTGCCACCGAGCGGGGCCGCACAGATACGCAGTATTTT
TRBV10-3	-	TRBD1	TRBJ1-1	CAIRKGQANTEAFF	TGTGCCATCAGAAAGGGACAGGCGAACACTGAAGCTTTCTTT
TRBV5-4	-	-	TRBJ2-5	CASSLSLDETQYF	TGTGCCAGCAGCTTGTCGCTAGACGAGACCCAGTACTTC
TRBV6-5	few	-	TRBJ2-7	CASSYSGRDPIEQYF	TGTGCCAGCAGTTACTCGGGGCGGGATCCGATCGAGCAGTACTTC
TRBV6-6	-	TRBD1	TRBJ1-2	CASRLGQGDYGYTF	TGTGCCAGCAGACTCGGACAGGGGGACTATGGCTACACCTTC
TRBV29-1	-	TRBD1	TRBJ1-1	CSGTGLGLGEAFF	TGCAGCGGGACAGGGTTGGGGTTGGGTGAAGCTTTCTTT
TRBV7-2	-	-	TRBJ2-3	CASSLKLPDTDTQYF	TGTGCCAGCAGCTTAAAACTACCCGACACAGATACGCAGTATTTT
TRBV7-9	-	TRBD1	TRBJ2-7	CASSRQGYEQYF	TGTGCCAGCAGCCGACAGGGTTACGAGCAGTACTTC
TRBV29-1	-	TRBD1	TRBJ1-2	CSVWTGEVYGYTF	TGCAGCGTTTGGACAGGGGAAGTGTATGGCTACACCTTC
TRBV19	-	-	TRBJ2-1	CASSPWGSEQFF	TGTGCCAGTAGCCCATGGGGCTCTGAGCAGTTCTTC
TRBV18	once	-	TRBJ1-3	CASSPQAPGAGNTIYF	TGTGCCAGCTCACCGCAGGCCCCGGGAGCGGGAAACACCATATATTTT
TRBV18	-	-	TRBJ2-1	CASSPQTQGGYYNEQFF	TGTGCCAGCTCACCTCAGACCCAGGGCGGATACTACAATGAGCAGTTCTTC
TRBV12-3/TRBV12-4	-	TRBD1	TRBJ1-2	CASRAGGGYTF	TGTGCCAGCAGAGCAGGGGGAGGCTACACCTTC
TRBV7-9	-	-	TRBJ1-2	CASSLDQDNDHSTF	TGTGCCAGCAGCCTAGATCAGGATAACGATCACTCCACCTTC
TRBV7-2	-	-	TRBJ1-6	CASSLERLNSPLHF	TGTGCCAGCAGCTTAGAGCGGCTTAATTCACCCCTCCACTTT
TRBV18	-	-	TRBJ2-1	CASSPTYNEQFF	TGTGCCAGCTCACCCACTTACAATGAGCAGTTCTTC